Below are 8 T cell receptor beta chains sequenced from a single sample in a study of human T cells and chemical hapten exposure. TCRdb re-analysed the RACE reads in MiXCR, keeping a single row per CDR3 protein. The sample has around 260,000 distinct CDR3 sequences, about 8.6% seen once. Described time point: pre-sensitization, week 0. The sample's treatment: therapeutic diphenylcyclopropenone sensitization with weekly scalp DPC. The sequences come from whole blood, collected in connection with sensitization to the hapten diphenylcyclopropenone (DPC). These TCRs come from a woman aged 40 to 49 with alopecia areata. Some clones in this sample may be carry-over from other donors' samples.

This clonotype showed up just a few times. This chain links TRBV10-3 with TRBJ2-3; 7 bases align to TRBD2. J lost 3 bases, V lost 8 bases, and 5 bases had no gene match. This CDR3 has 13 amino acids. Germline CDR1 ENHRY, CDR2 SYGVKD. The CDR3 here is CAIGIAGTDTQYF. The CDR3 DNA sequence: TGTGCCATCGGGATAGCGGGTACAGATACGCAGTATTTT.

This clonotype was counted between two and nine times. CDR3 sequence (DNA): TGTGCCAGCACAGCTACGGGACTAGGACCCTACGAGCAGTACTTC. It specifies CASTATGLGPYEQYF. The chain has TRBV7-8 and TRBJ2-7; TRBD2 agrees at 8 bases. This CDR3 is built from 15 residues. The germline gives CDR1 SGHVS, CDR2 FQNEAQ. V dropped 7 bases and J dropped 2; count of bases not matched to a gene: 10.

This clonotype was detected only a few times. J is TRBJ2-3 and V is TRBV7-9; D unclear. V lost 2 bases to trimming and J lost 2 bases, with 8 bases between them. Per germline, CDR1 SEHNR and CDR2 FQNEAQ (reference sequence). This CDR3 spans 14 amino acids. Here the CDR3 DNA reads TGTGCCAGCAGCTTAAGGAGTTCCACAGATACGCAGTATTTT. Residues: CASSLRSSTDTQYF.

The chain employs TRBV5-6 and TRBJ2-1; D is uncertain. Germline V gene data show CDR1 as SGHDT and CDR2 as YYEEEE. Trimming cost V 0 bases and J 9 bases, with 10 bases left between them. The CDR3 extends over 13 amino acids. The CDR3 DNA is TGTGCCAGCAGCTTGGACGTTGTGGGTGAGCAGTTCTTC. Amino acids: CASSLDVVGEQFF.

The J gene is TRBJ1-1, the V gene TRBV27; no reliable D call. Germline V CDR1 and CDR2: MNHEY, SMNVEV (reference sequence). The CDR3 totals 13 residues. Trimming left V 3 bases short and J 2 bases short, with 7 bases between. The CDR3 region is CASSFMGNTEAFF. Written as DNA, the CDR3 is TGTGCCAGCAGTTTTATGGGAAACACTGAAGCTTTCTTT.

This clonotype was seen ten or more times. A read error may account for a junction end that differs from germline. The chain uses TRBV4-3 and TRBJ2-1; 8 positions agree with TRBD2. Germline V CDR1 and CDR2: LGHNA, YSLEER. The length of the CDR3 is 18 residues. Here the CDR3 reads CASSQDRGTSGPYSEQFF. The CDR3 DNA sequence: TGCGCCAGCAGCCAAGATCGCGGTACTAGCGGACCCTACAGTGAGCAGTTCTTC.

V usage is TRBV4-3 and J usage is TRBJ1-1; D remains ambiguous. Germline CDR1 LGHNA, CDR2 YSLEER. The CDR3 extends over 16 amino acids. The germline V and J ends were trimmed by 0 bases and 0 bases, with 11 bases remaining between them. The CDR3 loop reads CASSQDPQAMNTEAFF. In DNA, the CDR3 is TGCGCCAGCAGCCAAGATCCCCAGGCCATGAACACTGAAGCTTTCTTT.

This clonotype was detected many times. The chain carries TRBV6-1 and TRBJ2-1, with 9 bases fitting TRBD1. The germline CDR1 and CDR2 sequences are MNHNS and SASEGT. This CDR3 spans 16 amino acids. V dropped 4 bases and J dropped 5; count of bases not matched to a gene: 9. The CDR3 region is CASSVMSGTGHNEQFF. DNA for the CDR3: TGTGCCAGCAGTGTAATGTCCGGGACAGGGCACAATGAGCAGTTCTTC.